Below are 3 T cell receptor beta chains sequenced from a single sample in a study of identical twins. TCRdb itself ran the 5' RACE reads through MiXCR, one entry per CDR3 protein. This table holds roughly 480,000 distinct CDR3 sequences, approximately 25% found once. These data are also associated with another study on T cells expressing NK-cell markers.

The sequencing sample was made of CD4+ T cells sorted from blood. These receptors all stem from a woman between 18 and 30 years old in good health.

In this sample, this clonotype turned up many times. The chain couples TRBV7-9 to TRBJ2-1; no reliable D call. Trimming stripped 5 bases from V and 0 bases from J, with 11 bases between. Germline-derived CDR1 and CDR2 are SEHNR and FQNEAQ (reference sequence). The CDR3 extends over 15 amino acids. CDR3 coding DNA: TGTGCCAGCAGCCATGGGCCAAGCTCCTACAATGAGCAGTTCTTC. It translates to CASSHGPSSYNEQFF.

This clonotype was recorded a few times. The chain is built from TRBV9 and TRBJ2-3; a possible D gene is TRBD2 (6 bases). CDR3 length equals 16 residues. V lost 1 base to trimming and J lost 6 bases, with 18 bases between them. Germline CDR1 is SGDLS and CDR2 is YYNGEE. The CDR3 here is CASSVRGGTLGDTQYF. CDR3 DNA sequence: TGTGCCAGCAGCGTAAGAGGAGGGACTTTAGGGGATACGCAGTATTTT. Full variable domain (rest looked up from reference TRBV9 and TRBJ2-3): DSGVTQTPKHLITATGQRVTLRCSPRSGDLSVYWYQQSLDQGLQFLIQYYNGEERAKGNILERFSAQQFPDLHSELNLSSLELGDSALYFCASSVRGGTLGDTQYFGPGTRLTVL.

V and J are TRBV9 and TRBJ2-7; 8 bases are a match to TRBD2. V lost 0 bases to trimming and J lost 2 bases; unmatched junction nucleotides: 4. Germline V gene lookup returns CDR1 SGDLS and CDR2 YYNGEE. CDR3 size: 15 residues. The CDR3 loop reads CASSVGGGTTYEQYF. The CDR3 nucleotides read TGTGCCAGCAGCGTAGGCGGGGGGACCACCTACGAGCAGTACTTC.